The rows below give T cell receptor beta chains drawn from one sample of a study of cytomegalovirus exposure and HLA in healthy donors. Profiled with immunoSEQ multiplex PCR; TCRdb holds only in-frame clones, not every one. The sample lists around 88,000 clones; around four fifths were seen once. The sequencing input was PBMCs. These receptors were taken from a man aged 50-59 years in good health and CMV-seropositive. CDR3s include the opening cysteine and the closing phenylalanine or tryptophan. The D gene is left open where the match is weak. Clone size is stated in some rows and not others, as once, few, many or a class when expanded.

size,D,J,V,DNA,CDR3
-,TRBD2,TRBJ2-1,TRBV5-6,TGTGCCAGCAGCCCTAGCGGGGGGGCCTACAATGAGCAGTTCTTC,CASSPSGGAYNEQFF
-,TRBD1,TRBJ2-7,TRBV25-1,TGTGCCAGCGGGGGGGGGTCGGGGACAGGGGTCTGCGAGCAGTACTTC,CASGGGSGTGVCEQYF
few,-,TRBJ2-1,TRBV5-8,TGTGCCAGCAGCTCACTCGCCTACAATGAGCAGTTCTTC,CASSSLAYNEQFF
-,TRBD1,TRBJ1-2,TRBV7-9,TGTGCCAGCAGCCCCTTCCGAGAGGGGGCGAACTATGGCTACACCTTC,CASSPFREGANYGYTF
once,-,TRBJ2-7,TRBV2,TGTGCCAGCAGGCCCGATGAGGCCCACGAGCAGTACTTC,CASRPDEAHEQYF
-,TRBD2,TRBJ2-3,TRBV27,TGTGCCAGCAGTCCCCAGACTAGCTTGCGGACAGATACGCAGTATTTT,CASSPQTSLRTDTQYF
-,-,TRBJ2-7,TRBV5-1,TGCGCCAGCAGCTTGGTAGGGGGACCCTACGAGCAGTACTTC,CASSLVGGPYEQYF
-,-,TRBJ2-7,TRBV5-1,TGCGCCAGCAGCAGGGTGGGGGCGTCGGGCGAGCAGTACTTC,CASSRVGASGEQYF
-,-,TRBJ2-4,TRBV19,TGTGCCAGTGGGGATGCGGGGGACATCAAAAACATTCAGTACTTC,CASGDAGDIKNIQYF
-,-,TRBJ2-3,TRBV10-3,TGTGCCATCAGTGGACAGGAGGCTAGCACAGATACGCAGTATTTT,CAISGQEASTDTQYF
-,-,TRBJ1-2,TRBV7-9,TGTGCCAGCAGACGACAGGAGTTCTATGGCTACACCTTC,CASRRQEFYGYTF
-,TRBD2,TRBJ2-3,TRBV5-1,TGCGCCAGCAGCGAAACTAGCGGGGGGGCCGGAGATACGCAGTATTTT,CASSETSGGAGDTQYF
-,TRBD1,TRBJ1-2,TRBV19,TGTGCCAGTAGTATTACAGGGGGTGCCTATGGCTACACCTTC,CASSITGGAYGYTF
-,TRBD2,TRBJ2-1,TRBV7-2,TGTGCCAGCAGCTGGACTAGCGGATCTAATGAGCAGTTCTTC,CASSWTSGSNEQFF
-,-,TRBJ1-1,TRBV6-1,TGTGCCAGCAGTGAACAGGGAATGAACACTGAAGCTTTCTTT,CASSEQGMNTEAFF
-,-,TRBJ2-5,TRBV19,TGTGCCAGTAGTATAGGCGGGCGAGAGACCCAGTACTTC,CASSIGGRETQYF
-,TRBD1,TRBJ2-7,TRBV27,TGTGCCAGCAGACTCAGCACGGGACAGATCTCGTACGAGCAGTACTTC,CASRLSTGQISYEQYF
-,-,TRBJ1-5,TRBV7-6,TGTGCCAGCAGCCAAAACGGGGGATCTGTCTATCAGCCCCAGCATTTT,CASSQNGGSVYQPQHF
-,-,TRBJ1-5,TRBV7-9,TGTGCCAGCAGCTTTAGTATGGGGGAGGCTCAGCCCCAGCATTTT,CASSFSMGEAQPQHF
few,-,TRBJ1-1,TRBV5-1,TGCGCCAGCAGCCCACAGACAGGGAACACTGAAGCTTTCTTT,CASSPQTGNTEAFF
once,TRBD1,TRBJ2-2,TRBV19,TGTGCCGGGGGACAGGGGATCGGGGAGCTGTTTTTT,CAGGQGIGELFF
-,TRBD2,TRBJ2-7,TRBV7-9,TGTGCCTTCCGACTGACTAGCGGGGCCTACGAGCAGTACTTC,CAFRLTSGAYEQYF
-,-,TRBJ1-1,TRBV7-2,TGTGCCAGCAGCTTTAAACAGGGAGTAAACACTGAAGCTTTCTTT,CASSFKQGVNTEAFF
few,-,TRBJ1-2,TRBV6-5,TGTGCCAGCAGTTACCAACAGGGCTATGGCTACACCTTC,CASSYQQGYGYTF